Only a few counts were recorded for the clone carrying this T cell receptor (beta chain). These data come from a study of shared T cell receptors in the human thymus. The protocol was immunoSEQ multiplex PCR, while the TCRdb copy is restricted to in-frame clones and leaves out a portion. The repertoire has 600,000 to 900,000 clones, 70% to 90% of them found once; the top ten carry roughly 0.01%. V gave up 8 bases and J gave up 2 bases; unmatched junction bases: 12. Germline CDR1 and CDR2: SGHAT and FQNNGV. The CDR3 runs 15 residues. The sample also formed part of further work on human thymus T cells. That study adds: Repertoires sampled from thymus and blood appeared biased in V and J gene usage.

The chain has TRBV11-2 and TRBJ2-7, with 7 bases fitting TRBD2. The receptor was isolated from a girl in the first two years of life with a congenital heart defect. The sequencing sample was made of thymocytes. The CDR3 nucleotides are TGTGCCAGCTTCGGGGGGAGAGGGAGAACCTACGAGCAGTACTTC. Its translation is CASFGGRGRTYEQYF.